This TCR beta chain was sequenced during a study of T cell responses to AZD1222 COVID-19 vaccine. Study in general: Pooling covered second doses at about 4 or about 12 weeks.

CDR1 is DFQATT, CDR2 SNEGSKA, per germline (reference sequence). This CDR3 spans 10 amino acids. Profiled with immunoSEQ multiplex PCR; TCRdb holds only in-frame clones, not every one. The table lists about 140,000 clones, 70% to 90% of them singletons, with approximately 5.7% in the top ten. Overall study findings and caveats: Nearly half of spike-specific TCRs reportedly target variant regions that are unmutated in the B.1.351 and B.1.1.7 variants. Most donors were white British and more were female, and clonal diversity was possibly underestimated.

Worth noting for this clone: Its antigen is still unknown. A read error may account for a junction end that differs from germline.

The chain couples TRBV20-1 to TRBJ1-2; no clear D. Sequenced material: peripheral blood, taken on day 0 of AZD1222 vaccination. The TCR was taken from an adult in good health. CDR3 loop: CSARQQSFFF. DNA for the CDR3: TGCAGTGCTAGACAACAGAGTTTCTTCTTC.